The table lists the clone carrying this T cell receptor beta chain with a few counts. The data originate from a study of blood T cell repertoires in COVID-19. Trimming removed 4 bases from V and 11 bases from J, with 16 bases in between. The CDR3 spans 13 residues. The germline CDR1 and CDR2 sequences are SEHNR and FQNEAQ (reference sequence). Recruits, aged roughly 18 to 100 years, lived in under 25 US areas. Using immunoSEQ multiplex PCR, the repertoire was profiled, and TCRdb retains in-frame clones only, with some absent. The repertoire holds 220,000 or so clones, about 83% seen once, with 6.8% in the top ten.

This TCR derives from a woman in her thirties or forties who had recovered from COVID-19. The chain employs TRBV7-9 and TRBJ2-3, with unresolved D. The sample consisted of PBMCs or T cells enriched from blood (not recorded which). The CDR3 region has the DNA TGTGCCAGCAGCTCCCCGAACAGTAATGGGCAGTATTTT. Translation: CASSSPNSNGQYF.